This T cell receptor (beta chain) was sequenced during a study of CD8+ T cells in alopecia areata. Sequencing templates came from extracted RNA that was reverse transcribed into cDNA. Data came from immunoSEQ multiplex PCR; TCRdb stores just in-frame clones and leaves some out. Counted here are around 250,000 clones, roughly 69% occurring once; the ten biggest clones make up around 1.2%. This clone was observed a few times. The specimen comprised CD4+ T cells sorted from blood, sampled at week 0. The TCR originated in a human donor with alopecia areata.

CDR3 DNA: TGCGCCAGCAGCTTTGCAGGGTTCAACGGCTACACCTTC. The encoded protein is CASSFAGFNGYTF. The genes are TRBV5-1 and TRBJ1-2; TRBD1 might be the D (5 bases). The germline V and J ends were trimmed by 2 bases and 8 bases, with 13 bases remaining between them. The CDR3 is made up of 13 amino acids. Germline CDR1 is SGHRS and CDR2 is YFSETQ.